This T cell receptor (beta chain) was documented in a study of blood T cells in healthy people across ages. The sample holds a few counts of this clonotype. Peripheral blood, around 9.4 milliliters per donor, was collected. The CDR3 runs to 17 residues. V shed 5 bases and J 7 bases; nucleotides not matched to a gene: 16. Germline-derived CDR1 and CDR2 are DFQATT and SNEGSKA (reference sequence). A J-beta primer mix and a sample-barcoded 5' primer were used in a second PCR of about 7 to 12 cycles. The template-switch adaptor was a 5' adaptor with 12 random nucleotides. It tagged each cDNA molecule. TCRdb re-derived calls from the 5' RACE reads in MiXCR, one entry per CDR3 protein. The sample includes about 640,000 distinct CDR3 sequences, under 65% seen only once; the top ten take 30% to 45%.

Specimen: blood. The TCR was taken from a man aged 60-69 years in good health. V usage is TRBV20-1 and J usage is TRBJ2-5; 13 bases are shared with TRBD2. The CDR3 reads CSAHGLAGDLRKRTQYF. CDR3 DNA sequence: TGCAGTGCTCACGGACTAGCGGGGGACCTCCGGAAGAGGACCCAGTACTTC.